Listed here are 30 T cell receptor beta chains from one sample, sequenced in a study of T cells after yellow fever vaccination. TCRdb processed the 5' RACE reads anew with MiXCR; each CDR3 protein has one entry. Counted here are approximately 24,000 distinct CDR3 sequences, about 5.5% occurring once; the ten biggest clones make up 10% to 15%. The specimen comprised PBMCs, either bulk or a sorted T-cell subset (CD4+, CD8+, memory, or dextramer-sorted; not recorded which), sampled 15 days after the yellow fever booster vaccination. The receptors stem from a man younger than 40 who received the YFV17D yellow fever vaccine.

This clonotype was detected only a few times. The genes are TRBV3-1 and TRBJ2-7, with TRBD2 matching 13 bases. CDR3 length: 18 residues. The germline V gene encodes CDR1 LGHDT and CDR2 YNNKEL (reference sequence). The V and J ends lost 4 bases and 4 bases, in that order; junction bases with no gene match: 13. CDR3 sequence: CASSPGGGTGLAGYEQYF. The CDR3 nucleotides are TGTGCCAGCAGCCCTGGGGGGGGCACGGGACTAGCGGGATACGAGCAGTACTTC.

This clonotype was recorded many times. This rearrangement joins TRBV28 to TRBJ1-1, with D possibly TRBD1 on 6 matching bases. The CDR3 has 15 amino acids. V lost 7 bases and J lost 1, with 16 bases in between. Germline loops: CDR1 MDHEN, CDR2 SYDVKM. CDR3 in amino acids: CASTVGAQGNTEAFF. CDR3 nucleotide sequence: TGTGCCAGCACCGTGGGGGCGCAGGGGAACACTGAAGCTTTCTTT.

This clonotype has a count of ten or more. The V gene is TRBV12-3 or TRBV12-4, the J gene TRBJ2-1; D uncertain. This CDR3 is 15 amino acids long. Trimming pared 5 bases from V and 3 bases from J, leaving 14 bases between. CDR3 nucleotides: TGTGCCAGCAGTCAGGACGTCAAGAACTACAATGAGCAGTTCTTC. This translates into CASSQDVKNYNEQFF.

This clonotype is termed medium-sized. The chain employs TRBV15 and TRBJ1-1, with D perhaps matching TRBD1 (6 bases). Germline-derived CDR1 and CDR2 are LNHNV and YYDKDF (reference sequence). The CDR3 runs 14 residues. V lost 3 bases, J lost 4 bases, and 12 bases lay in between. The DNA of the CDR3 is TGTGCCACCAGCAGGAACAGGGCGGGCACTGAAGCTTTCTTT. Its protein is CATSRNRAGTEAFF.

This clonotype was recorded at least ten times. The chain recombines TRBV20-1 with TRBJ2-7; no reliable D call. V was clipped by 3 bases and J by 0 bases, with 6 bases between them. The CDR3 has 12 residues. Germline values: CDR1 DFQATT, CDR2 SNEGSKA (reference sequence). CDR3 coding DNA: TGCAGTGCTAGTCGGAGCTCCTACGAGCAGTACTTC. Its protein is CSASRSSYEQYF.

The chain recombines TRBV6-4 with TRBJ1-4; the match to TRBD1 covers 8 bases. Germline V lookup: CDR1 MRHNA, CDR2 SNTAGT. V lost 6 bases to trimming and J lost 2 bases; unmatched junction nucleotides: 5. CDR3 length: 15 residues. DNA of the CDR3: TGTGCCAGCAGGACACAGGGGGACACTAATGAAAAACTGTTTTTT. The encoded protein is CASRTQGDTNEKLFF.

This clonotype occurred many times. This sequence joins TRBV6-5 and TRBJ2-7; possibly TRBD1 for D (6 bases). The germline CDR1 and CDR2 sequences are MNHEY and SVGAGI. V lost 2 bases to trimming and J lost 2 bases, with 13 bases between them. The CDR3 is 15 residues long. The CDR3 nucleotides are TGTGCCAGCAGTTACACCGGGACACTTCCCTACGAGCAGTACTTC. Translated, it gives CASSYTGTLPYEQYF.

The CDR3 here is CAWSHGGYGYTF. The CDR3 DNA follows: TGTGCCTGGAGCCACGGGGGCTATGGCTACACCTTC. The V and J genes are TRBV30 and TRBJ1-2; the D gene is possibly TRBD1 (5 bases). Germline CDR1 reads GTSNPN; CDR2 reads SVGIG (reference sequence). The length of the CDR3 is 12 residues. V lost 3 bases and J lost 4, with 9 bases in between.

In its sample, this clonotype was seen many times. The chain carries TRBV20-1 and TRBJ2-2; D may be TRBD2 (5 bases). The CDR3 totals 16 residues. CDR1 is DFQATT and CDR2 is SNEGSKA in the germline V gene (reference sequence). Deletions cut 2 bases from V and 8 bases from J, with 21 bases between. The CDR3 loop reads CSARKPSGGGRGELFF. In DNA form, the CDR3 reads TGCAGTGCTAGAAAACCCAGTGGAGGTGGGCGTGGGGAGCTGTTTTTT.

This clonotype was counted at least ten times. This chain uses TRBV24-1 with TRBJ2-5, with D perhaps TRBD1 (5 bases). This CDR3 spans 15 amino acids. The germline CDR1 and CDR2 sequences are KGHDR and SFDVKD. The V end lost 3 bases, the J end lost 1 base, and 11 bases lay between the germline ends. CDR3 sequence reads: CATSDPRVPQETQYF. CDR3 DNA: TGTGCCACCAGTGATCCCAGGGTCCCCCAAGAGACCCAGTACTTC.

Within the sample, this clonotype is medium-sized. V and J are TRBV4-3 and TRBJ2-1, with D perhaps TRBD2 (5 bases). The V end was cut by 0 bases, the J end by 5 bases, with 8 bases between. From germline, CDR1 is LGHNA and CDR2 YSLEER. There are 14 residues in the CDR3. The DNA for the CDR3 is TGCGCCAGCAGCCAAGATATGCGGGACAATGAGCAGTTCTTC. Encoded protein: CASSQDMRDNEQFF.

By share of the sample, this clonotype is medium-sized. The CDR3 is CATSAQGGPYEQYF. In DNA form, the CDR3 reads TGTGCCACCAGCGCACAGGGGGGTCCCTACGAGCAGTACTTC. This sequence joins TRBV15 and TRBJ2-7; 8 nucleotides match TRBD1. The V segment lost 5 bases and the J segment 2 bases; nucleotides outside the gene matches: 5. CDR3 length: 14 amino acids. Germline CDR1 and CDR2: LNHNV and YYDKDF (reference sequence).

In this sample, this clonotype turned up many times. The genes are TRBV6-1 and TRBJ2-5; 7 bases are shared with TRBD1. The germline V gene has CDR1 MNHNS and CDR2 SASEGT. This CDR3 is 15 amino acids long. J was trimmed by 5 bases and V by 6 bases; bases with no gene match: 12. The CDR3: CASRDQQGPGETQYF. The CDR3 coding sequence is TGTGCCAGCAGGGACCAACAGGGGCCCGGGGAGACCCAGTACTTC.

A few counts support this clonotype. A much larger clone lies a single base off, so this may be a read error. The chain carries TRBV3-1 and TRBJ2-7, with D perhaps matching TRBD2 (6 bases). This CDR3 is built from 15 residues. CDR1 is LGHDT and CDR2 is YNNKEL in the germline V gene (reference sequence). V lost 7 bases and J lost 7, with 23 bases in between. The CDR3 sequence: CASKESRRAKDEQYF. Written as DNA, the CDR3 is TGTGCCAGCAAGGAGAGCAGGAGGGCCAAAGATGAGCAGTACTTC.

This clonotype occurred many times. The junction does not match germline at one end; this may be a read error. The rearrangement links TRBV7-7 to TRBJ2-5; D remains unclear. Germline V lookup: CDR1 SSHAT, CDR2 FNYEAQ (reference sequence). This CDR3 is 13 amino acids long. Written as DNA, the CDR3 is TGTGCTAGCAGCTTCGGACCCCAAGAGACCCAGTACTTC. Its translation: CASSFGPQETQYF.

Details on this clonotype: A much larger clone is a single base away; this may be a read error. The V and J genes are TRBV6-1 and TRBJ2-7, with 8 bases matching TRBD2. The CDR3 extends over 15 amino acids. V lost 8 bases to trimming and J lost 3 bases; unmatched junction nucleotides: 12. Germline assignment: CDR1 MNHNS and CDR2 SASEGT. CDR3 sequence (DNA): TGTGCCAGCCTCCCCGCGACTAGCGCAAGCTACGAGCAGTACTTC. Translation: CASLPATSASYEQYF.

This clonotype was seen many times. The chain carries TRBV12-3 or TRBV12-4 and TRBJ2-7; D unresolved. Trimming stripped 5 bases from V and 2 bases from J, with 10 bases between. There are 13 residues in the CDR3. The CDR3 DNA is TGTGCCAGCAGTCTTAACCGGGCCTACGAGCAGTACTTC. Protein product: CASSLNRAYEQYF.

This clonotype showed up many times. The chain joins TRBV11-2 to TRBJ2-7, with 9 bases that match TRBD1. Germline V CDR1 and CDR2: SGHAT, FQNNGV. The CDR3 is 16 residues long. Unmatched junction bases numbered 12, after V lost 2 bases and J lost 7 bases. The DNA for the CDR3 is TGTGCCAGCAGCTTAAAAACCCTGGACAGGGGTCGAGAGCAGTACTTC. It specifies CASSLKTLDRGREQYF.

In its sample, this clonotype was seen many times. The CDR3 region is CASSPPGAGETQYF. The CDR3, as DNA: TGTGCCAGCAGCCCCCCCGGGGCGGGGGAGACCCAGTACTTC. V gene TRBV7-2 combines with J gene TRBJ2-5; D is perhaps TRBD2 (6 bases). CDR3 length: 14 residues. Trimming took off 5 bases at V and 5 bases at J, with 15 bases between the two ends. Germline CDR1 SGHTA, CDR2 FQGNSA.

In its sample, this clonotype was seen many times. This chain uses TRBV21-1 with TRBJ1-2; TRBD1 was called by the table and not checked on the DNA. TRBV21-1 is deemed a pseudogene. This CDR3 contains 13 residues. The DNA of the CDR3 is TGTGCCAGCAGCAAAATCAGGGGTAGTGGCTACACCTTC. It encodes CASSKIRGSGYTF.

The table lists this clonotype with many counts. The J gene is TRBJ2-5, the V gene TRBV7-6; D is perhaps TRBD1 (5 bases). With 5 bases removed from V and 2 bases from J, the gap between germline ends came to 15 bases. Germline CDR1 SGHVS, CDR2 FNYEAQ. CDR3 length: 15 residues. In DNA, the CDR3 is TGTGCCAGCAGCCTAGTGTGGACACCACAAGAGACCCAGTACTTC. It translates to CASSLVWTPQETQYF.

This clonotype was recorded at least ten times. The chain has TRBV9 and TRBJ2-2; D ambiguous. The CDR3 totals 14 residues. V was pared by 0 bases and J by 2 bases, with 5 bases between. Germline values: CDR1 SGDLS, CDR2 YYNGEE. This CDR3 is CASSVGLNTGELFF. CDR3 nucleotides: TGTGCCAGCAGCGTAGGTCTTAACACCGGGGAGCTGTTTTTT.

The table lists this clonotype with many counts. This chain joins TRBV7-2 and TRBJ1-2; no reliable D call. The CDR3 consists of 12 residues. The germline V and J ends were trimmed by 4 bases and 2 bases, with 5 bases remaining between them. CDR1 is SGHTA, CDR2 FQGNSA, per germline. The CDR3 DNA sequence: TGTGCCAGCAGCTCAGGAAACTATGGCTACACCTTC. The encoded protein is CASSSGNYGYTF.

By frequency in the sample, this clonotype is medium-sized. The chain joins TRBV28 to TRBJ2-7, with 9 nucleotides matching TRBD2. Germline loops: CDR1 MDHEN, CDR2 SYDVKM. The CDR3 has 16 residues. V shed 7 bases, J shed 2 bases, and the junction held 12 bases outside the gene matches. The CDR3 sequence is CASTPGVAGVPYEQYF. DNA for the CDR3: TGTGCCAGCACCCCTGGGGTAGCGGGAGTCCCCTACGAGCAGTACTTC.

This clonotype has at least ten counts. The J gene is TRBJ1-4, the V gene TRBV7-2; TRBD1 matches 9 bases. CDR1 is SGHTA, CDR2 FQGNSA, per germline. The J segment lost 8 bases and the V segment lost 4 bases, leaving 8 bases of the junction unmatched. CDR3 length: 15 residues. The CDR3 protein is CASSWTGTGYEKLFF. Written as DNA, the CDR3 is TGTGCCAGCAGCTGGACCGGGACAGGGTACGAAAAACTGTTTTTT.

This clonotype has at least ten counts. The chain combines TRBV28 with TRBJ1-1; a possible D gene is TRBD1 (5 bases). This CDR3 comprises 18 residues. The germline CDR1 and CDR2 sequences are MDHEN and SYDVKM. V lost 2 bases, J lost 0 bases, and 19 bases lay in between. The chain's CDR3 is CASSLRRGRRILNTEAFF. The CDR3 DNA follows: TGTGCCAGCAGTTTAAGAAGGGGTCGCCGGATCTTGAACACTGAAGCTTTCTTT. The full variable domain, with the rest looked up from reference TRBV28 and TRBJ1-1, is DVKVTQSSRYLVKRTGEKVFLECVQDMDHENMFWYRQDPGLGLRLIYFSYDVKMKEKGDIPEGYSVSREKKERFSLILESASTNQTSMYLCASSLRRGRRILNTEAFFGQGTRLTVV.

This clonotype was found many times. This rearrangement joins TRBV24-1 to TRBJ2-2, with D perhaps matching TRBD1 (5 bases). The CDR3 covers 13 residues. The V end lost 5 bases, the J end lost 6 bases, and 9 bases lay between the germline ends. Germline assignment: CDR1 KGHDR and CDR2 SFDVKD. CDR3: CATSALTAGELFF. The CDR3, as DNA: TGTGCCACCAGTGCCCTGACAGCCGGGGAGCTGTTTTTT.

Many counts were recorded for this clonotype. This sequence joins TRBV2 and TRBJ2-7, with D tentatively TRBD1 (6 bases). The CDR3 has 14 amino acids. Germline CDR1 SNHLY, CDR2 FYNNEI. Trimming took off 6 bases at V and 0 bases at J, with 12 bases between the two ends. CDR3 DNA sequence: TGTGCCAGCAGGGCTGTACAGGGCTCCTACGAGCAGTACTTC. Protein: CASRAVQGSYEQYF.

This clonotype was detected ten times or more. The rearrangement uses TRBV7-8 and TRBJ2-1, with TRBD2 matching 8 bases. Looked up from germline, CDR1 is SGHVS and CDR2 is FQNEAQ. The CDR3 has 13 residues. The V gene end was trimmed by 4 bases and the J gene end by 7 bases; junction bases not matched to a gene: 3. The CDR3 spells CASSSERGNEQFF. The CDR3 DNA is TGTGCCAGCAGCTCAGAGCGGGGGAATGAGCAGTTCTTC.

The sample holds many counts of this clonotype. This chain links TRBV29-1 with TRBJ1-2, with D possibly being TRBD1 (6 bases). The length of the CDR3 is 14 residues. V was cut by 2 bases and J by 4 bases, with 14 bases left in between. Per germline, CDR1 SQVTM and CDR2 ANQGSEA. The CDR3 sequence is CSVERGFSSYGYTF. The CDR3 DNA reads TGCAGCGTTGAAAGGGGGTTTTCGTCCTATGGCTACACCTTC. Based on the CDR3 plus reference TRBV29-1 and TRBJ1-2, the full variable domain is SAVISQKPSRDICQRGTSLTIQCQVDSQVTMMFWYRQQPGQSLTLIATANQGSEATYESGFVIDKFPISRPNLTFSTLTVSNMSPEDSSIYLCSVERGFSSYGYTFGSGTRLTVV.